A single sample gave rise to the 15 T cell receptor beta chains below, sequenced in a study of blood T cells in healthy people across ages. A second PCR of roughly 7 to 11 cycles used a sample-barcoded 5' primer and a J-beta primer mix. TCRdb fed the 5' RACE reads into MiXCR, producing one record per CDR3 protein. Counted here are 1.5 million or so distinct CDR3 sequences, around two fifths occurring once; the ten biggest clones make up 7% to 9%. What was sequenced was blood. Receptors were obtained from a woman between 18 and 29 years old in good health.

This clonotype was detected a few times. V and J are TRBV7-9 and TRBJ2-1; possible D gene TRBD2, 5 bases. Germline V gene sequence: CDR1 SEHNR, CDR2 FQNEAQ (reference sequence). Trimming removed 5 bases from V and 10 bases from J, with 21 bases in between. The CDR3 consists of 15 residues. The CDR3 is CASSPREGRSGEQFF. DNA of the CDR3: TGTGCCAGCAGCCCACGGGAAGGCAGGTCGGGAGAGCAGTTCTTC.

This clonotype was recorded a few times. The rearrangement joins TRBV5-1 to TRBJ2-7; the D call may be TRBD1 or TRBD2 (5 bases each). Germline V gene data show CDR1 as SGHRS and CDR2 as YFSETQ. The length of the CDR3 is 16 residues. V was shortened by 1 base and J by 1 base, with 15 bases between the two germline ends. The CDR3 DNA is TGCGCCAGCAGCTTGATAGAGGGGTCCTATTCCTACGAGCAGTACTTC. Its protein is CASSLIEGSYSYEQYF.

This clonotype was counted between two and nine times. V is TRBV6-6 and J is TRBJ2-1, with 12 bases lining up with TRBD1. CDR1 and CDR2 from the germline V gene are MNHNY and SVGAGI (reference sequence). The CDR3 is 16 residues long. The trim removed 8 bases at V and 8 bases at J, leaving 13 bases unmatched. The CDR3 is CASSPRGDRGLHEQFF. CDR3 nucleotide sequence: TGTGCCAGCTCACCCAGGGGGGACAGGGGGCTCCATGAGCAGTTCTTC.

In its sample, this clonotype was seen a few times. The J gene is TRBJ2-5, the V gene TRBV29-1; D could derive from TRBD1 or TRBD2 (5 bases each). Germline loops: CDR1 SQVTM, CDR2 ANQGSEA. CDR3 size: 12 residues. The germline V and J ends were trimmed by 8 bases and 5 bases, with 15 bases remaining between them. In DNA form, the CDR3 reads TGCAGCTTTGCTGGGGGTGGGGAGACCCAGTACTTC. Its translation is CSFAGGGETQYF.

V gene TRBV20-1 combines with J gene TRBJ1-2; D gene ambiguous. The germline V and J ends were trimmed by 0 bases and 8 bases, with 13 bases remaining between them. This CDR3 region has 13 residues. CDR1 is DFQATT, CDR2 SNEGSKA, per germline (reference sequence). The CDR3 sequence: CSARDPRGRGYTF. The CDR3 coding sequence is TGCAGTGCTAGAGACCCCCGAGGAAGGGGCTACACCTTC.

The table lists this clonotype with many counts. The chain combines TRBV2 with TRBJ1-4; TRBD1 might be the D (6 bases). Germline CDR1 is SNHLY and CDR2 is FYNNEI. The CDR3 extends over 15 amino acids. The V end lost 6 bases, the J end lost 4 bases, and 15 bases lay between the germline ends. Here the CDR3 reads CASSGETRGNEKLFF. The CDR3 coding sequence is TGTGCCAGCAGCGGGGAGACCAGGGGTAATGAAAAACTGTTTTTT.

This clonotype has a handful of counts. The V gene is TRBV6-4, the J gene TRBJ1-1; a weak D match, TRBD1 (5 bases). Germline loops: CDR1 MRHNA, CDR2 SNTAGT. V was cut by 7 bases and J by 3 bases, with 6 bases left in between. The CDR3 runs to 11 residues. For the CDR3, the DNA is TGTGCCAGCATGGGGGACACTGAAGCTTTCTTT. Its translation is CASMGDTEAFF.

V is TRBV5-1 and J is TRBJ1-1, with TRBD1 identical over 7 bases. CDR1 is SGHRS and CDR2 is YFSETQ in the germline V gene. This CDR3 has 16 amino acids. The J segment lost 1 base and the V segment lost 2 bases, leaving 8 bases of the junction unmatched. CDR3 coding DNA: TGCGCCAGCAGCTTAAAGGGGAGGGGGCAGAACACTGAAGCTTTCTTT. Translating it yields CASSLKGRGQNTEAFF.

Turning to this clonotype: One junction end disagrees with the germline gene, perhaps due to a read error. The chain uses TRBV7-2 and TRBJ2-1, with D perhaps TRBD2 (6 bases). Germline V gives CDR1 SGHTA, CDR2 FQGNSA. This CDR3 spans 16 amino acids. The CDR3 loop is CAGSLAEAASYNEQFF. In nucleotides, the CDR3 is TGTGCCGGCAGCTTAGCGGAGGCAGCATCCTACAATGAGCAGTTCTTC.

The chain employs TRBV15 and TRBJ2-6; D is uncertain. The V gene lost 3 bases and the J gene lost 4 bases, with 7 bases spanning the gap. The V gene's germline CDR1 is LNHNV and CDR2 YYDKDF (reference sequence). The CDR3 is 14 residues long. CDR3 sequence reads: CATSRTAGANVLTF. For the CDR3, the DNA is TGTGCCACCAGCAGGACCGCCGGGGCCAACGTCCTGACTTTC. Based on the CDR3 plus reference TRBV15 and TRBJ2-6, the full variable domain is DAMVIQNPRYQVTQFGKPVTLSCSQTLNHNVMYWYQQKSSQAPKLLFHYYDKDFNNEADTPDNFQSRRPNTSFCFLDIRSPGLGDTAMYLCATSRTAGANVLTFGAGSRLTVL.

The rearrangement uses TRBV12-3 or TRBV12-4 and TRBJ2-4; 7 positions agree with TRBD2. Germline trimming cut 3 bases from V and 13 bases from J; bases unmatched to any gene: 12. The CDR3 spans 14 residues. As DNA, the CDR3 is TGTGCCAGCAGTTTGCTAGCGGAAGGAGAAGAGCAGTACTTC. It specifies CASSLLAEGEEQYF.

CDR3: CASSTPLAGPSYEQYF. The CDR3, as DNA: TGTGCCAGTAGCACCCCTTTAGCGGGGCCGTCCTACGAGCAGTACTTC. The chain recombines TRBV21-1 with TRBJ2-7; the tabulated D call, TRBD2, remains unverified against the DNA. TRBV21-1 is described as a pseudogene. There are 16 residues in the CDR3.

This chain joins TRBV12-3 or TRBV12-4 and TRBJ2-2; D is possibly TRBD2 (6 bases). The CDR3 totals 14 residues. Deletions cut 6 bases from V and 4 bases from J, with 12 bases between. The DNA for the CDR3 is TGTGCCAGCAGGAGTAGCGGATCCACCGGGGAGCTGTTTTTT. Protein: CASRSSGSTGELFF.

This clonotype occurred a few times. The DNA for the CDR3 is TGCAGTGCTAGAGGCCTCGCCTCAACAGATACGCAGTATTTT. Amino acids: CSARGLASTDTQYF. The rearrangement joins TRBV20-1 to TRBJ2-3; D call uncertain. Germline V gene lookup returns CDR1 DFQATT and CDR2 SNEGSKA (reference sequence). This CDR3 is built from 14 residues. The germline V and J ends were trimmed by 1 base and 3 bases, with 11 bases remaining between them.

This sequence joins TRBV27 and TRBJ2-3, with unresolved D. The CDR3 consists of 13 residues. Germline CDR1 and CDR2: MNHEY and SMNVEV (reference sequence). V was shortened by 3 bases and J by 2 bases, with 6 bases between the two germline ends. In nucleotides, the CDR3 is TGTGCCAGCAGTTTGATTAACACAGATACGCAGTATTTT. It specifies CASSLINTDTQYF.